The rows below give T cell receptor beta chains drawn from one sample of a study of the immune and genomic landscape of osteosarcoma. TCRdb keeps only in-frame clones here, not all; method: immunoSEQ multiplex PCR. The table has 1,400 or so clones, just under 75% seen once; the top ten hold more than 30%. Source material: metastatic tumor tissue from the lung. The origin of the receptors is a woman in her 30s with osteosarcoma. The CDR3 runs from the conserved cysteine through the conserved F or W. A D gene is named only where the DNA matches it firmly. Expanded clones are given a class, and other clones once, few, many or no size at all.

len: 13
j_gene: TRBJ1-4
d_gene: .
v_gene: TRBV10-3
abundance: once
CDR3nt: TGTGCCATCAGTGGGCAGGTGGATGAAAAACTGTTTTTT
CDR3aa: CAISGQVDEKLFF

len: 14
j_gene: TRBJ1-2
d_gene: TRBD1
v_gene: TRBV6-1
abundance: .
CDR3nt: TGTGCCAGCGCCGCCGGGTCAGGGGGATATGGCTACACCTTC
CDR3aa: CASAAGSGGYGYTF

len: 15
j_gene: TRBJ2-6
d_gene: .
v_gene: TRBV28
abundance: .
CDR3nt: TGTGCCAGCAGCTCGACAGACTCTGGGGCCAACGTCCTGACTTTC
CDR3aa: CASSSTDSGANVLTF

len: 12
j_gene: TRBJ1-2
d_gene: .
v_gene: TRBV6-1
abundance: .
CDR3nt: TGTGCCAGCAGTGATGGGGGTTATGGCTACACCTTC
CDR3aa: CASSDGGYGYTF

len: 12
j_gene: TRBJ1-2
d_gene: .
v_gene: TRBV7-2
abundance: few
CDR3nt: TGTGCCAGCAGCTTCGAGTTCGATGGCTACACCTTC
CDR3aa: CASSFEFDGYTF

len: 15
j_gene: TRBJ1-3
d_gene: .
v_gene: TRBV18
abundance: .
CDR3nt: TGTGCCAGCTCACCCAACAGGGAATCTGGAAACACCATATATTTT
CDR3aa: CASSPNRESGNTIYF

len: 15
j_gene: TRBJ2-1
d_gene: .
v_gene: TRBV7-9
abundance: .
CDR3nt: TGTGCCAGCAGCCTCCCAGCAGTCCAGGGCAATGAGCAGTTCTTC
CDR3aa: CASSLPAVQGNEQFF

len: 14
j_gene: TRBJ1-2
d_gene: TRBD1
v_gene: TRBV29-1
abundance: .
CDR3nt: TGCAGCGTGCGACGCGGACAGGGAGGTAGTGGCTACACCTTC
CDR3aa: CSVRRGQGGSGYTF

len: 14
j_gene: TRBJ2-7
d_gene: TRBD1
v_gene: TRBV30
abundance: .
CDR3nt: TGTGCCTGGAGTCCGGGACAGGGTGACTACGAGCAGTACTTC
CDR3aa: CAWSPGQGDYEQYF

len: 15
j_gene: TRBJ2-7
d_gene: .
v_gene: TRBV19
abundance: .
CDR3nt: TGTGCCAGTAGTATTTCCCCCGGCACCTTTAACGAGCAGTACTTC
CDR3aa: CASSISPGTFNEQYF

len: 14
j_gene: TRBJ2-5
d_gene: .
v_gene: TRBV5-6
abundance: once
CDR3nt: TGTGCCAGCAGCCCCCGCGAGGGAGTAGAGACCCAGTACTTC
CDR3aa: CASSPREGVETQYF

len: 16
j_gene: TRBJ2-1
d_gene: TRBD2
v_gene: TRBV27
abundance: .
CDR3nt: TGTGCCAGCAGTTTACACGGACTAGCGGGAGACAATGAGCAGTTCTTC
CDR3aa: CASSLHGLAGDNEQFF

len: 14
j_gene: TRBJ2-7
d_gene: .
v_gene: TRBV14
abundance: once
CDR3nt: TGTGCCAGCAGCCAAGTCGGGGTACCCTACGAGCAGTACTTC
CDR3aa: CASSQVGVPYEQYF

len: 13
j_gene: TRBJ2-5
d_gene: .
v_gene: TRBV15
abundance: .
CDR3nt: TGTGCCACCGGACTCTCCGTGGGAGAGACCCAGTACTTC
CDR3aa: CATGLSVGETQYF

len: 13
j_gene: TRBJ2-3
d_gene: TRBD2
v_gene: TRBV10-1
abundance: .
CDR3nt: TGCGCCAGCAGCGAACTAGCGGGGGTAACGCAGTATTTT
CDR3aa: CASSELAGVTQYF

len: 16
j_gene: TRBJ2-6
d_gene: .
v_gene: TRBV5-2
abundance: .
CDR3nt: TGTGCCAGCAACGGGTGTACACAAAGTCGGGCCAACGTCCTGACTTTC
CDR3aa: CASNGCTQSRANVLTF

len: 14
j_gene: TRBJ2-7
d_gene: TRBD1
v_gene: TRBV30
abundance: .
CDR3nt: TGTGCCGGGAGCACCGGGACAGGCGACTACGAGCAGTACTTC
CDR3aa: CAGSTGTGDYEQYF

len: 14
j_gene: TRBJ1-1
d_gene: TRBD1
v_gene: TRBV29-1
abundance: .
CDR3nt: TGCAGCGTTGCCCCGGGACAGATGAACACTGAAGCTTTCTTT
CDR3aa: CSVAPGQMNTEAFF

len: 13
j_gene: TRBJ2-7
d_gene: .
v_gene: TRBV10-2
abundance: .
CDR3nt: TGCGCCAGTGGATTGGACACCGGATACGAGCAGTACTTC
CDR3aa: CASGLDTGYEQYF

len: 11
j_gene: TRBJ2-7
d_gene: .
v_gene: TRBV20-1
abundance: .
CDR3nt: TGCAGCGTAGACAGAGCCTACGAGCAGTACTTC
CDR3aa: CSVDRAYEQYF

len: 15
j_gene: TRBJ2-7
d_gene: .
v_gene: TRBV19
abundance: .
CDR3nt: TGTGCCAGTAGTATAGGGTTGGGGCCGTACTACGAGCAGTACTTC
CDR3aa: CASSIGLGPYYEQYF

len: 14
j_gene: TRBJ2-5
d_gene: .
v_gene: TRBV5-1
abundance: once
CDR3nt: TGCGCCAGCAGTAATCTCCAGGGAGAGGGGTTCCAGTACTTC
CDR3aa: CASSNLQGEGFQYF

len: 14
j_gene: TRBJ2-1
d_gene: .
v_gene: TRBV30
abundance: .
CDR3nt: TGTGCCTGGAGTGTTCTCAGAGGCCACAATGAGCAGTTCTTC
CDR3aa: CAWSVLRGHNEQFF

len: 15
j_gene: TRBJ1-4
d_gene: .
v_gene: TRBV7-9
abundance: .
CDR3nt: TGTGCCAGCAGCTCTGGGGGGCGGGCTAATGAAAAACTGTTTTTT
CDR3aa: CASSSGGRANEKLFF

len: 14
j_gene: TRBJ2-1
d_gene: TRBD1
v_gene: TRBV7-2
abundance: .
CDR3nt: TGTGCCAGCAGCCCCCGGGACAGGGTGAATGAGCAGTTCTTC
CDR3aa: CASSPRDRVNEQFF

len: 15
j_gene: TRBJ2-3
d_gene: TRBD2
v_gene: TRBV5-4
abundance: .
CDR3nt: TGTGCCAGCAGCTTTGTGACTAGCGGCACAGATACGCAGTATTTT
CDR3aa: CASSFVTSGTDTQYF

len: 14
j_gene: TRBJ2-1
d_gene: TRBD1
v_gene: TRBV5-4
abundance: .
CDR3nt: TGTGCCAGCAGCCCAGACAGGGGCTGGAATGAGCAGTTCTTC
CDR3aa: CASSPDRGWNEQFF

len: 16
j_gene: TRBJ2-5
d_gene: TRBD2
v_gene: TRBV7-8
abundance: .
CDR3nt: TGTGCCAGCAGCCCCCGCACAGCGGGGGCAAGTGAGACCCAGTACTTC
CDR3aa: CASSPRTAGASETQYF

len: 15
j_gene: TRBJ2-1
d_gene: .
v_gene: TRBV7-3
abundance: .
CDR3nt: TGTGCCAGCAGCTTAAATGGGCCCTCCTACAATGAGCAGTTCTTC
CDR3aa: CASSLNGPSYNEQFF

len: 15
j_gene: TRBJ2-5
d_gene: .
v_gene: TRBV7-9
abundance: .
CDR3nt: TGTGCCAGCAGCCCTAGGTCATTAGCGGAAGAGACCCAGTACTTC
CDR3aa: CASSPRSLAEETQYF

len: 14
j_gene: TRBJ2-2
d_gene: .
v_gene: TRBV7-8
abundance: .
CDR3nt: TGTGCCAGCAGCTTAGAGTTGGCCACCGGGGAGCTGTTTTTT
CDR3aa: CASSLELATGELFF

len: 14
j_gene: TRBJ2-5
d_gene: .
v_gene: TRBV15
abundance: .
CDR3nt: TGTGCCACCAGCAGAGATTTCGGACAAGAGACCCAGTACTTC
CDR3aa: CATSRDFGQETQYF

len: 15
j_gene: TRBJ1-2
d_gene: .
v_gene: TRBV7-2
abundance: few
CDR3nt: TGTGCCAGCAGCTTAAATGGCAGGACTTACTATGGCTACACCTTC
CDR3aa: CASSLNGRTYYGYTF

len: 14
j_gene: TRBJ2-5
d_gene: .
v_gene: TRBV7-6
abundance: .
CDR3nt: TGTGCCAGCAGCTTAGGGGATGGGGGAGAGACCCAGTACTTC
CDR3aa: CASSLGDGGETQYF

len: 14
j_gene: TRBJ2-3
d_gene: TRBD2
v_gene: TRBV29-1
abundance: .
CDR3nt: TGCAGCGTTGAACCGGGGGGGGGCACAGATACGCAGTATTTT
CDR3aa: CSVEPGGGTDTQYF

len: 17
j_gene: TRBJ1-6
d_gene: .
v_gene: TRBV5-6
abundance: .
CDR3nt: TGTGCCAGCAGCTCTCGGACAACCAGCTCCTATAATTCACCCCTCCACTTT
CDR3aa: CASSSRTTSSYNSPLHF

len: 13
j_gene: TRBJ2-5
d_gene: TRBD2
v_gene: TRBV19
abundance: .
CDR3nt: TGTGCCAGTAGTAAGGGACTAGTGGAGACCCAGTACTTC
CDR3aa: CASSKGLVETQYF

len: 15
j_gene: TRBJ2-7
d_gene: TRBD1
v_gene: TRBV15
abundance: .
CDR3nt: TGTGCCACCAGCAGTCCGGGACAGGGGGCCGGGGAGCAGTACTTC
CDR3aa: CATSSPGQGAGEQYF

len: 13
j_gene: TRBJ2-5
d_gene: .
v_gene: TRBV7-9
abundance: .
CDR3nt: TGTGCCAGCAGCTTAAGAGGGCAAGAGACCCAGTACTTC
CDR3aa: CASSLRGQETQYF

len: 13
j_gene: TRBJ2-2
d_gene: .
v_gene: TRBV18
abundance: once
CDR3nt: TGTGCCAGCTCAGAACATAAGGCCGGGGAGCTGTTTTTT
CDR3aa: CASSEHKAGELFF

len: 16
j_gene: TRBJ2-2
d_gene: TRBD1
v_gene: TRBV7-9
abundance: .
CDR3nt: TGTGCCAGCAGCTCCGGACAGGGCTCTGGGACCGGGGAGCTGTTTTTT
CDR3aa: CASSSGQGSGTGELFF

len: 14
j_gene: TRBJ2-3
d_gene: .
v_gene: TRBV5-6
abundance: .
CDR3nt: TGTGCCAGCAATAGCGGAGCTAGCACAGATACGCAGTATTTT
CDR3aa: CASNSGASTDTQYF

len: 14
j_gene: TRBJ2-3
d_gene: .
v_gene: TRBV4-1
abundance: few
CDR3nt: TGCGCCACGGGGGACCAGGGCCTCACAGATACGCAGTATTTT
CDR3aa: CATGDQGLTDTQYF

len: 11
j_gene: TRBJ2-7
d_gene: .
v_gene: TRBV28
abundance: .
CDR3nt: TGTGCCAGCAGTTTACTTTACGAGCAGTACTTC
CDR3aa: CASSLLYEQYF

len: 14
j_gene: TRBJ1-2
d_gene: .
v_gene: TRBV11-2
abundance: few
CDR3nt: TGTGCCAGCAGCTTACTAGATCCCCTAGGCGGCTACACCTTC
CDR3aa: CASSLLDPLGGYTF

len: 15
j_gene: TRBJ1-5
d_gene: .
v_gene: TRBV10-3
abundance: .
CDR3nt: TGTGCCACAAACTCGGGGGGCAGAGACAATCAGCCCCAGCATTTT
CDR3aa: CATNSGGRDNQPQHF

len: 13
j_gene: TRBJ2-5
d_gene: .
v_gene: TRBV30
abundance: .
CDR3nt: TGTGCCTGGAGTCCGACAAAGGTCCTGGTCCAGTACTTC
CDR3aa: CAWSPTKVLVQYF